This T cell receptor beta chain was sequenced in a study of OX40 agonist ivuxolimab in advanced cancers. Study-level information: Ivuxolimab, an agonistic anti-OX40 (CD134) antibody, was given to patients. Ivuxolimab was delivered to patients intravenously every 2 weeks at doses spanning 0.01 to 10 mg/kg. Three patients, one with hepatocellular carcinoma and two with cutaneous melanoma, achieved partial responses. Study results and caveats: Dosing at 0.1 to 3.0 mg/kg was accompanied by clonal expansion of CD4+ and CD8+ blood T cells by week 6.

The data were produced by immunoSEQ multiplex PCR, yet TCRdb's version contains in-frame clones alone and is incomplete. Here the sample spans 20,000 to 25,000 clones, around 84% being singletons. This clone was recorded a few times. Its antigen is not identified. The germline V gene encodes CDR1 MRHNA and CDR2 SNTAGT. The CDR3 sequence is 14 residues long. J gave up 2 bases and V 6 bases, and 4 bases lay outside the gene matches. Sequencing used CD4+ or CD8+ T cells sorted from blood, obtained in a trial of the OX40 agonist ivuxolimab. The chain couples TRBV6-4 to TRBJ2-3; TRBD1 aligns across 8 bases. This receptor was identified in an adult with an advanced solid tumor such as melanoma, head and neck, liver or kidney cancer. CDR3 region: CASSEGQDTDTQYF. The DNA of the CDR3 is TGTGCCAGCAGCGAGGGACAGGACACAGATACGCAGTATTTT.